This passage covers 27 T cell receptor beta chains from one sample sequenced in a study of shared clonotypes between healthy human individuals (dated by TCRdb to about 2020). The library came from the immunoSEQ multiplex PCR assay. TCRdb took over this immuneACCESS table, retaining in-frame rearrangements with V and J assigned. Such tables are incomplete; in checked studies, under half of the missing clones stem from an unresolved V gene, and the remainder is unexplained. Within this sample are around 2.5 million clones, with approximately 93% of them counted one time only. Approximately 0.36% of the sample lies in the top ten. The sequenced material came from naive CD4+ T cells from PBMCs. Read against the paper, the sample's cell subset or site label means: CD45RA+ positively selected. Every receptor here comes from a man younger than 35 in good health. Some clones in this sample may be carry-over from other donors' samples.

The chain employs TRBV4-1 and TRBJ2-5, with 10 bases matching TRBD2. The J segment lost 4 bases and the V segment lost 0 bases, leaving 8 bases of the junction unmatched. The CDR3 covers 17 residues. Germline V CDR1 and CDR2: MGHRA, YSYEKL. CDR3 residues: CASSQEASGSFRETQYF. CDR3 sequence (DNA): TGCGCCAGCAGCCAAGAGGCTAGCGGGAGCTTCCGAGAGACCCAGTACTTC.

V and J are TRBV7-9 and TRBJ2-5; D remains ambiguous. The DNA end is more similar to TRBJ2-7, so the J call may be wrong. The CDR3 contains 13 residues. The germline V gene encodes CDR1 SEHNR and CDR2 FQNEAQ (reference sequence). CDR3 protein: CASSRPSSYEQYF. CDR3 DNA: TGTGCCAGCAGCCGACCGAGCTCCTACGAGCAGTACTTC.

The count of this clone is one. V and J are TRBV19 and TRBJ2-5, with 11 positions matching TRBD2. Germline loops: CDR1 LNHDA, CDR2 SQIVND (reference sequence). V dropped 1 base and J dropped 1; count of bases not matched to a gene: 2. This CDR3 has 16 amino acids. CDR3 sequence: CASSIGGTSGQETQYF. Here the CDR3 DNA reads TGTGCCAGTAGTATAGGGGGGACTAGCGGCCAAGAGACCCAGTACTTC.

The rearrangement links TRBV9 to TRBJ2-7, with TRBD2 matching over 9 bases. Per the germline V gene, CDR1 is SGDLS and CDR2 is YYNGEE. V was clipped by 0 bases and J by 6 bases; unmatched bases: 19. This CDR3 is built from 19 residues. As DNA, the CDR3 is TGTGCCAGCAGCGTAGCGGGGCAGGGGGGTAGCGGGAGTCTCGGCGAGCAGTACTTC. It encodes CASSVAGQGGSGSLGEQYF.

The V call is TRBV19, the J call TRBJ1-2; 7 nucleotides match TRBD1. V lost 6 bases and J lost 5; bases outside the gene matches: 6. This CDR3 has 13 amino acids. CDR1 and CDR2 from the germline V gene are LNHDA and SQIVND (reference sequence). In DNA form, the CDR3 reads TGTGCCAGTAGAGTAGGGGGCTTGTATGGCTACACCTTC. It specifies CASRVGGLYGYTF.

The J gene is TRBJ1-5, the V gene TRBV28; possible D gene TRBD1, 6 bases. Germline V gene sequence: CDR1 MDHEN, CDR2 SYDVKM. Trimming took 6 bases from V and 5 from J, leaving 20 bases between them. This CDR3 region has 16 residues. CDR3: CASSSRGSRGHQPQHF. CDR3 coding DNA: TGTGCCAGCAGCTCACGGGGTTCCAGGGGCCATCAGCCCCAGCATTTT.

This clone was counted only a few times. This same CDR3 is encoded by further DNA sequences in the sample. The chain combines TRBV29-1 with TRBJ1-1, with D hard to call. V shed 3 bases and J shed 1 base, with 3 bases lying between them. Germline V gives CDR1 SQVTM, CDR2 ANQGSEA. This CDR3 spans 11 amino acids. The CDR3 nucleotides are TGCAGCGTTGAGGAGAACACTGAAGCTTTCTTT. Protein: CSVEENTEAFF.

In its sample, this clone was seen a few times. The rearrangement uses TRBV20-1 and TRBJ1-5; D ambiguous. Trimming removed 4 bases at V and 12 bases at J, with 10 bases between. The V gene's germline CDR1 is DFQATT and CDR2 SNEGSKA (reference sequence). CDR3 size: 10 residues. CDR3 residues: CSAKGMVQHF. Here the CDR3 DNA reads TGCAGTGCTAAAGGGATGGTCCAGCATTTT.

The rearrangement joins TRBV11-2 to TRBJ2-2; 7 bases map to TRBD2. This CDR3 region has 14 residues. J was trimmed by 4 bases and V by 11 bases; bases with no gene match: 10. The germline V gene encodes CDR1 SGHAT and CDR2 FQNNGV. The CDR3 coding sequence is TGTGCCTCCCAGGGCGGGAGTCTCACCGGGGAGCTGTTTTTT. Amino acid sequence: CASQGGSLTGELFF.

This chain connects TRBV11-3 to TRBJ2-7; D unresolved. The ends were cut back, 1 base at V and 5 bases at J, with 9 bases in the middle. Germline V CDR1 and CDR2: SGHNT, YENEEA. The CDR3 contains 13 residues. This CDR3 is CASSLGPNNEQYF. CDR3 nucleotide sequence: TGTGCCAGCAGCTTAGGTCCAAATAACGAGCAGTACTTC.

The CDR3 spells CASSWGRDNEQFF. CDR3 nucleotides: TGTGCCAGCAGCTGGGGGAGAGACAATGAGCAGTTCTTC. This chain links TRBV28 with TRBJ2-1, with D perhaps matching TRBD1 or TRBD2 (5 bases each). The CDR3 contains 13 residues. Germline V gene lookup returns CDR1 MDHEN and CDR2 SYDVKM. V lost 6 bases, J lost 5 bases, and 11 bases lay in between. The full variable domain, rest sourced from reference TRBV28 and TRBJ2-1, is DVKVTQSSRYLVKRTGEKVFLECVQDMDHENMFWYRQDPGLGLRLIYFSYDVKMKEKGDIPEGYSVSREKKERFSLILESASTNQTSMYLCASSWGRDNEQFFGPGTRLTVL.

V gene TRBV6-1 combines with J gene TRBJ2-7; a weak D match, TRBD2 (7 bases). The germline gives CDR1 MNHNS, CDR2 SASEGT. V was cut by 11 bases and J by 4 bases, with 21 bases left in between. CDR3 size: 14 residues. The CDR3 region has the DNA TGTGCCGGGGCCAGGGAGGGGGGAATTTACGAGCAGTACTTC. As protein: CAGAREGGIYEQYF.

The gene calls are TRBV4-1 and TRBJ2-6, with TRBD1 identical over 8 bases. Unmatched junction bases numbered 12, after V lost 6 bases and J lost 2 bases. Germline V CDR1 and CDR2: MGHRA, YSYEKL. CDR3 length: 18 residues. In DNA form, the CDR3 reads TGCGCCAGCAGTCCCCGGGACAGGTCGTCGGCTGGGGCCAACGTCCTGACTTTC. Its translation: CASSPRDRSSAGANVLTF.

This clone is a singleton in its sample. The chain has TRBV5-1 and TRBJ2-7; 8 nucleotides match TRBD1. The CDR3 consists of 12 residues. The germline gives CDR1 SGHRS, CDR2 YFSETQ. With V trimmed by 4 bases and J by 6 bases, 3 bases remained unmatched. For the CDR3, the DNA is TGCGCCAGCAGCGTGACAGGGGCCGAGCAGTACTTC. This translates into CASSVTGAEQYF.

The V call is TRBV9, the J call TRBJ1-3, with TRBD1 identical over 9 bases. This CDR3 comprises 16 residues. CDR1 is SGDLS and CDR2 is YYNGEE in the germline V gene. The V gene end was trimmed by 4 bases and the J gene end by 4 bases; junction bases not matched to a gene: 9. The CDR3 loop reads CASSLQQGAKGNTIYF. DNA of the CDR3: TGTGCCAGCAGCCTTCAACAGGGGGCTAAAGGAAACACCATATATTTT.

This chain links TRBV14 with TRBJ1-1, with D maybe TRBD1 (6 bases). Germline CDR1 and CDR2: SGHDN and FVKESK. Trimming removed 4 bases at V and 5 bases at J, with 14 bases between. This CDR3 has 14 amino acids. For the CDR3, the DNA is TGTGCCAGCAGCCCGCCAGGGGCTATTACTGAAGCTTTCTTT. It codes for CASSPPGAITEAFF.

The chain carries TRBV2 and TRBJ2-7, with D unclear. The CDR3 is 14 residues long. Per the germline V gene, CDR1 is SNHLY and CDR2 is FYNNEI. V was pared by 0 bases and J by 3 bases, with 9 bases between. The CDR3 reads CASSEAIRDYEQYF. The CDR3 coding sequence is TGTGCCAGCAGTGAAGCGATTCGAGACTACGAGCAGTACTTC.

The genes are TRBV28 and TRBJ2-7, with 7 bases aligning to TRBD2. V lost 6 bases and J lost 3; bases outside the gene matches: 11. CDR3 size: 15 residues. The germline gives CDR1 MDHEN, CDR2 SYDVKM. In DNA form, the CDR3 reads TGTGCCAGCAGCCTCCCGGGCGGGAGTGGCTACGAGCAGTACTTC. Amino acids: CASSLPGGSGYEQYF. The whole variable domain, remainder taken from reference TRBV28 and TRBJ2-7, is DVKVTQSSRYLVKRTGEKVFLECVQDMDHENMFWYRQDPGLGLRLIYFSYDVKMKEKGDIPEGYSVSREKKERFSLILESASTNQTSMYLCASSLPGGSGYEQYFGPGTRLTVT.

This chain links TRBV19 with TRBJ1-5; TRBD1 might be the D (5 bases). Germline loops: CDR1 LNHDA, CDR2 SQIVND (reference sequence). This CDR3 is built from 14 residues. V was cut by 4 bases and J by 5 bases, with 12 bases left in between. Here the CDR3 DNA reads TGTGCCAGTAGTACCCGGGACGGCTATCAGCCCCAGCATTTT. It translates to CASSTRDGYQPQHF.

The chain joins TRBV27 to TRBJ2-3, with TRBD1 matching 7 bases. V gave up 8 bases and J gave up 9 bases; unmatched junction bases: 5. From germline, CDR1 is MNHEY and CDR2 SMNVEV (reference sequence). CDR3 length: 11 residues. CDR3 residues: CASGDRDTQYF. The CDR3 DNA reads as TGTGCCAGCGGCGACAGGGACACGCAGTATTTT.

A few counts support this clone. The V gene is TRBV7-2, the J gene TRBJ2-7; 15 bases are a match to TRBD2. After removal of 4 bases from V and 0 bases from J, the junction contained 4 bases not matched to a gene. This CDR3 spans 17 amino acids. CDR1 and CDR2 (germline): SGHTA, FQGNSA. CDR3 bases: TGTGCCAGCAGCTCGGGACTAGCGGGAGGCAGCTCCTACGAGCAGTACTTC. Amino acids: CASSSGLAGGSSYEQYF. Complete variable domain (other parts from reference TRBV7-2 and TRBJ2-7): GAGVSQSPSNKVTEKGKDVELRCDPISGHTALYWYRQSLGQGLEFLIYFQGNSAPDKSGLPSDRFSAERTGGSVSTLTIQRTQQEDSAVYLCASSSGLAGGSSYEQYFGPGTRLTVT.

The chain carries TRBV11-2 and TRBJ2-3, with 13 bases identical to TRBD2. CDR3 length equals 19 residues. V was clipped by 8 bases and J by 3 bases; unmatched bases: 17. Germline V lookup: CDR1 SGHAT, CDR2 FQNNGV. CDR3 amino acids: CASAPRTSGSRELTDTQYF. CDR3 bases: TGTGCCAGCGCTCCCCGGACTAGCGGGAGCAGGGAATTAACAGATACGCAGTATTTT.

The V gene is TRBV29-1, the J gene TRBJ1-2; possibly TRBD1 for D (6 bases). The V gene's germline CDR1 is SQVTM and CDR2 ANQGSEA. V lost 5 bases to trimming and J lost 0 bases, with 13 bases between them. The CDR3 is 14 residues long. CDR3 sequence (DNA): TGCAGCGTTACGGACAGCCTCGCTAACTATGGCTACACCTTC. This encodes CSVTDSLANYGYTF.

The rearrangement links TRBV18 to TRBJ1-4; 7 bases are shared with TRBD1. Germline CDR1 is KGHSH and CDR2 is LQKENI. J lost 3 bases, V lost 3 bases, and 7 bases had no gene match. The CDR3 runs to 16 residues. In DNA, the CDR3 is TGTGCCAGCTCACCGCGACAGGGTGGCGCTAATGAAAAACTGTTTTTT. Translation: CASSPRQGGANEKLFF.

DNA for the CDR3: TGTGCCAGCAGAATGACAGGGGGCGGCAATCAGCCCCAGCATTTT. It translates to CASRMTGGGNQPQHF. The rearrangement links TRBV6-5 to TRBJ1-5; 10 nucleotides agree with TRBD1. J gave up 2 bases and V 6 bases, and 4 bases lay outside the gene matches. This CDR3 region has 15 residues. CDR1 and CDR2 from the germline V gene are MNHEY and SVGAGI.

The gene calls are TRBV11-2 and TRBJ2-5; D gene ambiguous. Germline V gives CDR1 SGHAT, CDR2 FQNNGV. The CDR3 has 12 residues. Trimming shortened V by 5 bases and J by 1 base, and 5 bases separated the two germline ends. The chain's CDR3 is CASSQSQETQYF. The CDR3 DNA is TGTGCCAGCAGCCAAAGCCAAGAGACCCAGTACTTC.

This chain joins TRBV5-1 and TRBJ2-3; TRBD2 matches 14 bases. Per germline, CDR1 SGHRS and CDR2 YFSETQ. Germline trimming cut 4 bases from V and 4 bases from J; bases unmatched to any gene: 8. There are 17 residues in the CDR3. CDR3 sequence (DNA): TGCGCCAGCAGCACGACTAGCGGGAGGGCCGGGGCAGATACGCAGTATTTT. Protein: CASSTTSGRAGADTQYF.